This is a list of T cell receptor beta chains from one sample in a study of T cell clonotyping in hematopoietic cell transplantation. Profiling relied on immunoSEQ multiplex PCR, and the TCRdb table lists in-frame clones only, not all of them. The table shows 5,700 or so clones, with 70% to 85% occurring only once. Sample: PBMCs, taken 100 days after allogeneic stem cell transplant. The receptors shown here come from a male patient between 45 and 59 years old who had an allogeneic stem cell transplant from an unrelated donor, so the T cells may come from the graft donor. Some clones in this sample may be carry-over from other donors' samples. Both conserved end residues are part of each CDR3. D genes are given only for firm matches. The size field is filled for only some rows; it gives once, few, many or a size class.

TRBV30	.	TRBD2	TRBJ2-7	CAWSGGLAVYEQYF	TGTGCCTGGAGTGGGGGACTAGCGGTCTACGAGCAGTACTTC
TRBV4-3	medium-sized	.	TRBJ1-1	CASSQDGFTEAFF	TGCGCCAGCAGCCAAGATGGATTCACTGAAGCTTTCTTT
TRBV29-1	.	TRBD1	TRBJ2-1	CSSAGQGYNEQFF	TGCAGCTCCGCCGGACAGGGTTACAATGAGCAGTTCTTC
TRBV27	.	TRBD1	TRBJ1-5	CASSVGQGENQPQHF	TGTGCCAGCAGTGTGGGACAGGGGGAGAATCAGCCCCAGCATTTT
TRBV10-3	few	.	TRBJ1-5	CAISAGPNQPQHF	TGTGCCATCAGTGCAGGGCCTAATCAGCCCCAGCATTTT
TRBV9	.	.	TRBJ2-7	CASSVHERGYEQYF	TGTGCCAGCAGCGTCCACGAGAGAGGCTACGAGCAGTACTTC
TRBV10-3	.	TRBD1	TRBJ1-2	CAISDRTTGDYGYTF	TGTGCCATCAGTGACCGGACCACAGGGGACTATGGCTACACCTTC
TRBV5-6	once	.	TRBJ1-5	CASSWGGNRNQPQHF	TGTGCCAGCAGCTGGGGCGGGAATCGGAATCAGCCCCAGCATTTT
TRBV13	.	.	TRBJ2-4	CASSLIMENIQYF	TGTGCCAGCAGCTTAATCATGGAAAACATTCAGTACTTC
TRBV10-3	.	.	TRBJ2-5	CAISESRLYEETQYF	TGTGCCATCAGTGAGTCTCGGCTCTACGAAGAGACCCAGTACTTC
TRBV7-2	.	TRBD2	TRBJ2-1	CASSIRTSGAGEQFF	TGTGCCAGCAGCATCAGGACTAGCGGGGCGGGTGAGCAGTTCTTC
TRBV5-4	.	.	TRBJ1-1	CASSLSFMGQGSEAFF	TGTGCCAGCAGCTTGTCCTTCATGGGGCAGGGCTCTGAAGCTTTCTTT
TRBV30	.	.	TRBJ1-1	CAWSVAPEAFF	TGTGCCTGGAGTGTGGCCCCTGAAGCTTTCTTT
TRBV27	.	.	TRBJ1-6	CASRADSSYNSPLHF	TGTGCCAGCAGGGCGGATAGCTCCTATAATTCACCCCTCCACTTT
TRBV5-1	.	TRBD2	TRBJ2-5	CASRQGLQETQYF	TGCGCCAGCAGGCAGGGACTACAAGAGACCCAGTACTTC
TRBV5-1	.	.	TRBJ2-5	CASSLLVPGPWTQETQYF	TGCGCCAGCAGCTTGTTGGTTCCGGGACCCTGGACCCAAGAGACCCAGTACTTC
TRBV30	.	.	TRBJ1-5	CAWSVSRTASNQPQHF	TGTGCCTGGAGTGTGTCCAGGACAGCTAGCAATCAGCCCCAGCATTTT
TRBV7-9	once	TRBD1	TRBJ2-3	CASSPMTGGTDTQYF	TGTGCCAGCAGCCCGATGACAGGGGGAACAGATACGCAGTATTTT
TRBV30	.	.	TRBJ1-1	CAWRIDRRNTEAFF	TGTGCCTGGAGAATAGACAGGCGGAACACTGAAGCTTTCTTT
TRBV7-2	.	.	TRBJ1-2	CASSFLAGNYGYTF	TGTGCCAGCAGCTTCCTTGCCGGCAACTATGGCTACACCTTC
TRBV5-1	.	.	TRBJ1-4	CASSFGSTNEKLFF	TGCGCCAGCAGCTTCGGTTCAACTAATGAAAAACTGTTTTTT
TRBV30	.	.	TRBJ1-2	CAWSVFGGGYTF	TGTGCCTGGAGTGTATTTGGGGGTGGCTACACCTTC
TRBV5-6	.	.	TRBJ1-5	CASRSWGSNQPQHF	TGTGCCAGCAGGTCCTGGGGGTCCAATCAGCCCCAGCATTTT
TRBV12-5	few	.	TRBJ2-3	CASGTSDTQYF	TGTGCTAGTGGTACATCAGATACGCAGTATTTT
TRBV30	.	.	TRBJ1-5	CAWRGWNYQPQHF	TGTGCCTGGAGGGGCTGGAATTATCAGCCCCAGCATTTT
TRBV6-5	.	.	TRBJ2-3	CASSLQSTDTQYF	TGTGCCAGCAGCTTACAAAGCACAGATACGCAGTATTTT
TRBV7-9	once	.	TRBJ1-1	CASSLDWTEAFF	TGTGCCAGCAGCTTAGATTGGACTGAAGCTTTCTTT
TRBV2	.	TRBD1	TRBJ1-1	CASTHTGGGTEAFF	TGTGCCAGCACCCATACAGGGGGCGGCACTGAAGCTTTCTTT
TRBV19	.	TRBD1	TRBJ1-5	CASSILRQGANQPQHF	TGTGCCAGTAGTATTCTAAGGCAGGGGGCAAATCAGCCCCAGCATTTT
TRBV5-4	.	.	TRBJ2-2	CASSSGGTSTGELFF	TGTGCCAGCAGCTCTGGCGGGACCTCCACCGGGGAGCTGTTTTTT
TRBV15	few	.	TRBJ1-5	CATSREDRNFHQPQHF	TGTGCCACCAGCAGAGAGGACAGAAACTTTCATCAGCCCCAGCATTTT
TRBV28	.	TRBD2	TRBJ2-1	CASTPAGGRHNEQFF	TGTGCCAGCACCCCAGCGGGAGGTAGACACAATGAGCAGTTCTTC
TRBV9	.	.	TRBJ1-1	CASSAGQTEAFF	TGTGCCAGCAGCGCCGGACAGACTGAAGCTTTCTTT
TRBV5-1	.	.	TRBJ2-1	CASRLGSYSYNEQFF	TGCGCCAGCCGCCTCGGGAGTTATTCCTACAATGAGCAGTTCTTC
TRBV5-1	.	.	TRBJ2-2	CASRRVWNTGELFF	TGCGCCAGCAGGAGGGTGTGGAACACCGGGGAGCTGTTTTTT
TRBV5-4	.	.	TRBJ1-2	CASSGAEYTNYGYTF	TGTGCCAGCAGCGGAGCCGAATATACTAACTATGGCTACACCTTC
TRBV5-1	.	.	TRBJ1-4	CASSGGDANEKLFF	TGCGCCAGCAGCGGCGGGGACGCTAATGAAAAACTGTTTTTT
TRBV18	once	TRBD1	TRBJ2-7	CASSPPGQGYEQYF	TGTGCCAGCTCACCACCGGGACAGGGGTACGAGCAGTACTTC
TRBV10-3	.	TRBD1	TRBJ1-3	CAISGQTGNTGNTIYF	TGTGCCATCAGTGGACAGACAGGGAACACTGGAAACACCATATATTTT
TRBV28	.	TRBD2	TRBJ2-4	CASSSIAGVGIQYF	TGTGCCAGCAGTTCTATAGCGGGAGTAGGAATTCAGTACTTC
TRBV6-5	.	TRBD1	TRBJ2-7	CASTDRFEQYF	TGTGCCAGCACGGACAGGTTCGAGCAGTACTTC
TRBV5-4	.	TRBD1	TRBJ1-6	CASSQGALGDSPLHF	TGTGCCAGCAGCCAGGGGGCTTTAGGCGATTCACCCCTCCACTTT
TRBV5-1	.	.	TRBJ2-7	CASSLDGTRSYEQYF	TGCGCCAGCAGCTTGGACGGGACACGAAGCTACGAGCAGTACTTC
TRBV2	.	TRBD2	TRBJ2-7	CASLGLAGGLINEQYF	TGTGCCAGCTTGGGACTAGCGGGAGGGCTTATAAATGAGCAGTACTTC
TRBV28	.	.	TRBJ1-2	CASNSHNNYGYTF	TGTGCCAGCAACAGCCACAATAACTATGGCTACACCTTC
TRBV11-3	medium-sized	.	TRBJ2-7	CASSSLRGGEQYF	TGTGCCAGCAGCTCTCTCCGGGGCGGCGAGCAGTACTTC
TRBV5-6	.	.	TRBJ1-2	CASSLKGGGYTF	TGTGCCAGCAGCTTGAAAGGGGGTGGCTACACCTTC
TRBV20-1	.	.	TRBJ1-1	CSANDNWGAFF	TGCAGTGCTAATGACAACTGGGGAGCTTTCTTT
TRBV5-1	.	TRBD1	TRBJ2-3	CASSFQGARDTQYF	TGCGCCAGCAGCTTCCAGGGGGCGCGCGATACGCAGTATTTT
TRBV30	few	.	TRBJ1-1	CASSFTEAFF	TGTGCCTCCAGTTTCACTGAAGCTTTCTTT